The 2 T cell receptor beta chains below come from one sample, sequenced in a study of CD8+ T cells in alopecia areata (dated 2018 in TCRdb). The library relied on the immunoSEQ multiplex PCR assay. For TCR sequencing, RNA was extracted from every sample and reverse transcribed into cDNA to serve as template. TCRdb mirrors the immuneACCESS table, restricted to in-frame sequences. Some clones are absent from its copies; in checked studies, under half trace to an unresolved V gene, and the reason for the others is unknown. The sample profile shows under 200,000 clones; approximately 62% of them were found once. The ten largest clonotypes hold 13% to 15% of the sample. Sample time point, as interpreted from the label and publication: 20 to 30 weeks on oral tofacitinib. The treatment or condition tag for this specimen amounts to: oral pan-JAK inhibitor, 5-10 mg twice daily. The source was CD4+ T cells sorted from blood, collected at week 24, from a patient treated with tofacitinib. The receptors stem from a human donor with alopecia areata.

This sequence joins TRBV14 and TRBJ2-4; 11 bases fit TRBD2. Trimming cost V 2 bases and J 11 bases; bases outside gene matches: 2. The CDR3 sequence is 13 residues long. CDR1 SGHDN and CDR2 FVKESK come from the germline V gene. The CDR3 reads CASSQTSGGVQYF. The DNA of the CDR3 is TGTGCCAGCAGCCAAACTAGCGGGGGTGTTCAGTACTTC.

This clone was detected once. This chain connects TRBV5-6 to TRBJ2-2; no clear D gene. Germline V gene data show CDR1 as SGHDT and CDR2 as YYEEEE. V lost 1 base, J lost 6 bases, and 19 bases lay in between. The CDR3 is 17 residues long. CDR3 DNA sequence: TGTGCCAGCAGCTTGAACCTCGGTCGGGTAGGGTCCGGGGAGCTGTTTTTT. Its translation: CASSLNLGRVGSGELFF.